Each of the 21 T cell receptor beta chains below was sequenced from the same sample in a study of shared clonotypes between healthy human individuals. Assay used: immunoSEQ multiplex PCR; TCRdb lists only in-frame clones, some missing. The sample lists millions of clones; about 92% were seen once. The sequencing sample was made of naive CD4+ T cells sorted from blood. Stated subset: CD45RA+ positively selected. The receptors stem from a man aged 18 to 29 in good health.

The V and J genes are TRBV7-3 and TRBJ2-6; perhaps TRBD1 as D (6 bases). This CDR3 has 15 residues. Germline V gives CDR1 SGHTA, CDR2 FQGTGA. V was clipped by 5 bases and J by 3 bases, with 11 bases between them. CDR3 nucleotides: TGTGCCAGCAGCCCACAGGGTCGTGGGGCCAACGTCCTGACTTTC. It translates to CASSPQGRGANVLTF.

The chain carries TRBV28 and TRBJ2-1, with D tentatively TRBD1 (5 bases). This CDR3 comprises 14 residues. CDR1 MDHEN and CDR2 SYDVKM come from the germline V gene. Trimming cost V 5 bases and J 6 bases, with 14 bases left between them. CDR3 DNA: TGTGCCAGCAGTCGAGGAAGACAGTTCAATGAGCAGTTCTTC. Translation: CASSRGRQFNEQFF.

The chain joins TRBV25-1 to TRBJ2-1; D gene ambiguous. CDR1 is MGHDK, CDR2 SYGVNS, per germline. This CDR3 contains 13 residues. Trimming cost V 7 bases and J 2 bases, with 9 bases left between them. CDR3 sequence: CASTRGAYNEQFF. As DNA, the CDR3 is TGTGCCAGCACAAGAGGAGCCTACAATGAGCAGTTCTTC. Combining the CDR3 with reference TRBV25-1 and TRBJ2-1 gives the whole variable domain EADIYQTPRYLVIGTGKKITLECSQTMGHDKMYWYQQDPGMELHLIHYSYGVNSTEKGDLSSESTVSRIRTEHFPLTLESARPSHTSQYLCASTRGAYNEQFFGPGTRLTVL.

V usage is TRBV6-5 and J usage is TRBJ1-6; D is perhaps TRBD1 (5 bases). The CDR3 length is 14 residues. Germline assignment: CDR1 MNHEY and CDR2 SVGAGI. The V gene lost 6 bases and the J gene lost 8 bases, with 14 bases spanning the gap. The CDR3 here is CASSRTGDYSPLHF. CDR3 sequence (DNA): TGTGCCAGCAGCAGGACGGGGGATTATTCACCCCTCCACTTT.

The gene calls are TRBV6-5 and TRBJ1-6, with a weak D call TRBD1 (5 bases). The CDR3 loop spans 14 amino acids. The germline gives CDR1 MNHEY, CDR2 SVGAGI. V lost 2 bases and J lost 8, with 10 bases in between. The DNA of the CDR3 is TGTGCCAGCAGTTACGAGGGGAGGGATTCACCCCTCCACTTT. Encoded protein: CASSYEGRDSPLHF.

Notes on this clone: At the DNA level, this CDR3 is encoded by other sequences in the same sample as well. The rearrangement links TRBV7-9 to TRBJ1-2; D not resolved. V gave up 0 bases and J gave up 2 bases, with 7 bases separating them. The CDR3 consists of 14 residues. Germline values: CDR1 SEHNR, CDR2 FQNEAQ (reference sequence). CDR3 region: CASSLALGNYGYTF. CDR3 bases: TGTGCCAGCAGCTTAGCGCTAGGGAACTATGGCTACACCTTC.

The CDR3 nucleotides are TGTGCCAGCAGTTCAGGTTACACTGAAGCTTTCTTT. This gives the protein CASSSGYTEAFF. This chain connects TRBV6-6 to TRBJ1-1; no definite D call. Between the trimmed V and J ends, which lost 4 bases and 3 bases, there was a span of 6 bases. The CDR3 extends over 12 amino acids. Germline assignment: CDR1 MNHNY and CDR2 SVGAGI (reference sequence).

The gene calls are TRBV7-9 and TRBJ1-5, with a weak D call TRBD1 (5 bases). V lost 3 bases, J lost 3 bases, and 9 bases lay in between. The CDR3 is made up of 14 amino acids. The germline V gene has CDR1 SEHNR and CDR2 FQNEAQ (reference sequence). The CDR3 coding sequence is TGTGCCAGCAGCTTGTCACAGGTCAATCAGCCCCAGCATTTT. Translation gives CASSLSQVNQPQHF.

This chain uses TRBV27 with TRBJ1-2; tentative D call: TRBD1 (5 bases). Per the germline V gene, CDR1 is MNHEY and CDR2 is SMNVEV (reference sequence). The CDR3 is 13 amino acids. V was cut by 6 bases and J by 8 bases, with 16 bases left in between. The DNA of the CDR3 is TGTGCCAGCAGCTTCCTCGGGGGGGGAGGCTACACCTTC. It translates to CASSFLGGGGYTF.

CDR3 bases: TGTGCCTGGAGTCTCTCCCGGACTAGCGGGAGGGGCAATGAGCAGTTCTTC. This encodes CAWSLSRTSGRGNEQFF. This chain uses TRBV30 with TRBJ2-1; 15 bases are shared with TRBD2. CDR3 length equals 17 residues. Germline assignment: CDR1 GTSNPN and CDR2 SVGIG (reference sequence). Trimming took 2 bases from V and 6 from J; bases not matched to a gene: 8.

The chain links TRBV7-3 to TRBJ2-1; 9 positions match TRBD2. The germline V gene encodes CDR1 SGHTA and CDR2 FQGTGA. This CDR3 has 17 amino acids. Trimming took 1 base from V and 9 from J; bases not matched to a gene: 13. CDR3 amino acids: CASSLSQRGANSAEQFF. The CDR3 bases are TGTGCCAGCAGCTTAAGTCAGCGGGGGGCGAATAGTGCTGAGCAGTTCTTC.

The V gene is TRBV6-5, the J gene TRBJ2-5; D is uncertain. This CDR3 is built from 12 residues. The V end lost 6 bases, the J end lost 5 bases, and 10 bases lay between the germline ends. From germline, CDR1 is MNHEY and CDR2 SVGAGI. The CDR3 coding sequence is TGTGCCAGCAGAAGGTCCGATGAGACCCAGTACTTC. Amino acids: CASRRSDETQYF.

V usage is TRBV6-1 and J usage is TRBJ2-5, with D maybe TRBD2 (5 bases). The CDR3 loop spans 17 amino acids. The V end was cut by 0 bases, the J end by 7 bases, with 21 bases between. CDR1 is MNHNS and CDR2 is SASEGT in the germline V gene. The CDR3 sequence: CASSEARASGVLGTQYF. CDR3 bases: TGTGCCAGCAGTGAAGCGCGGGCCAGTGGAGTTTTGGGGACCCAGTACTTC.

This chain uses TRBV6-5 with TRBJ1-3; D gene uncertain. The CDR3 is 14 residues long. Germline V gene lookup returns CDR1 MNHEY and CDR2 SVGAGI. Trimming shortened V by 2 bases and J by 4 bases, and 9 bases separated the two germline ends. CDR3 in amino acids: CASSYLPGGNTIYF. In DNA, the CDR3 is TGTGCCAGCAGTTACCTCCCAGGCGGAAACACCATATATTTT.

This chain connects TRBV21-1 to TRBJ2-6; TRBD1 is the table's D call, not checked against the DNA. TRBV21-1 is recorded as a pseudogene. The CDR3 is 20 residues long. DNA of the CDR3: TGTGCCAGCAGCAAATTAGGGGACAGGGCGATAAGCTCTGGGGCCAACGTCCTGACTTTC. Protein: CASSKLGDRAISSGANVLTF.

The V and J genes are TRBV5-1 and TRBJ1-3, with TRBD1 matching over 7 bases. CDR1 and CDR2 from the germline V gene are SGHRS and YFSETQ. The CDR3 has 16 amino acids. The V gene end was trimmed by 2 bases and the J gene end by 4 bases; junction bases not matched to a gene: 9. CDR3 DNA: TGCGCCAGCAGCTTAACAGGGGCTAGCTACGGAAACACCATATATTTT. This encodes CASSLTGASYGNTIYF.

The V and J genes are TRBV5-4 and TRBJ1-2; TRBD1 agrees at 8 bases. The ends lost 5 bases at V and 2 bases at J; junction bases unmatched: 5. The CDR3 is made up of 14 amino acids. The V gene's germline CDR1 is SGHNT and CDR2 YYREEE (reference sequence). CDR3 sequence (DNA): TGTGCCAGCAGAAGACAGGGGAGCAACTATGGCTACACCTTC. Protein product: CASRRQGSNYGYTF.

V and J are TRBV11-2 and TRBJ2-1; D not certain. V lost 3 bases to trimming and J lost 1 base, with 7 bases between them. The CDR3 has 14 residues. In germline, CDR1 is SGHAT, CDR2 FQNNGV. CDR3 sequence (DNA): TGTGCCAGCAGCTTTCGAAAGTCCTACAATGAGCAGTTCTTC. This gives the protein CASSFRKSYNEQFF.

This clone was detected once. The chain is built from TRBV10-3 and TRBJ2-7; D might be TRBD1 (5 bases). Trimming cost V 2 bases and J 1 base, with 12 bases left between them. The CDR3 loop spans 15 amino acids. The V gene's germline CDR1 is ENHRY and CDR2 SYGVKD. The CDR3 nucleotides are TGTGCCATCAGTGAGGGGTCAGGGCCGTCCTACGAGCAGTACTTC. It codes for CAISEGSGPSYEQYF.

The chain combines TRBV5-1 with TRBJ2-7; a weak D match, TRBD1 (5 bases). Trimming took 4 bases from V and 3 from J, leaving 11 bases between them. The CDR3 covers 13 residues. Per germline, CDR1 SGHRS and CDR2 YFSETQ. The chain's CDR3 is CASSADMVYEQYF. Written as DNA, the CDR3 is TGCGCCAGCAGCGCGGACATGGTCTACGAGCAGTACTTC.

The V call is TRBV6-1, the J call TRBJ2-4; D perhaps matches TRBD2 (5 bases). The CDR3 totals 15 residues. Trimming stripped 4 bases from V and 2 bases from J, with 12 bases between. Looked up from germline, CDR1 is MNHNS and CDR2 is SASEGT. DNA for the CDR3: TGTGCCAGCAGTGTTAGGTCGGGGACCAAAAACATTCAGTACTTC. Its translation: CASSVRSGTKNIQYF.